A single sample gave rise to the 26 T cell receptor beta chains below, sequenced in a study of cytomegalovirus exposure and HLA in healthy donors. This table comes from immunoSEQ multiplex PCR, and its TCRdb copy is limited to in-frame clones, with some not included. Seen here are about 130,000 clones, about nine tenths observed once, and the top ten hold about 2%. Material: PBMCs. The receptor source for this set is a woman younger than 35 in good health and CMV-seronegative.

The J gene is TRBJ2-1, the V gene TRBV5-4; D possibly corresponds to TRBD2 (5 bases). The CDR3 length is 16 residues. Germline V lookup: CDR1 SGHNT, CDR2 YYREEE (reference sequence). V lost 4 bases and J 10 bases, leaving 24 bases between the germline ends. The CDR3 DNA is TGTGCCAGCAGCGGCGGTTGGACCGGGGAACAGCGCGAGCAGTTCTTC. Encoded protein: CASSGGWTGEQREQFF.

V and J are TRBV7-9 and TRBJ2-1, with 11 positions matching TRBD2. This CDR3 is 14 amino acids long. J was trimmed by 10 bases and V by 4 bases; bases with no gene match: 6. CDR1 SEHNR and CDR2 FQNEAQ come from the germline V gene (reference sequence). The CDR3 loop reads CASSSLAGGGEQFF. The CDR3 DNA reads as TGTGCCAGCAGCTCGCTAGCGGGAGGCGGGGAGCAGTTCTTC.

The rearrangement links TRBV11-1 to TRBJ2-1, with D possibly being TRBD2 (6 bases). The CDR3 is made up of 15 amino acids. V was trimmed by 7 bases and J by 5 bases, leaving 18 bases between them. Germline V gene sequence: CDR1 SGHAT, CDR2 FQDESV (reference sequence). The CDR3 reads CASTKGLATHNEQFF. The DNA of the CDR3 is TGTGCCAGCACCAAAGGGCTAGCGACGCACAATGAGCAGTTCTTC.

The chain links TRBV5-1 to TRBJ2-7; the match to TRBD1 covers 9 bases. V lost 2 bases and J lost 3; bases outside the gene matches: 3. CDR1 is SGHRS, CDR2 YFSETQ, per germline. The CDR3 has 14 amino acids. The CDR3 loop is CASSLGQGLYEQYF. The CDR3, as DNA: TGCGCCAGCAGCTTAGGACAGGGGCTCTACGAGCAGTACTTC.

The rearrangement links TRBV5-1 to TRBJ2-7; the match to TRBD2 covers 7 bases. The V segment lost 4 bases and the J segment 0 bases; nucleotides outside the gene matches: 7. This CDR3 is built from 15 residues. From germline, CDR1 is SGHRS and CDR2 YFSETQ. DNA for the CDR3: TGCGCCAGCAGCGGAGGACTAGGGACCTCCTACGAGCAGTACTTC. This codes for CASSGGLGTSYEQYF.

Concerning this clone itself: Other DNA sequences of this sample code for an identical CDR3. The chain carries TRBV5-1 and TRBJ2-7, with 7 bases fitting TRBD2. The germline V gene has CDR1 SGHRS and CDR2 YFSETQ. The V gene end was trimmed by 0 bases and the J gene end by 1 base; junction bases not matched to a gene: 1. The length of the CDR3 is 14 residues. In nucleotides, the CDR3 is TGCGCCAGCAGCTTGGCCGGGGGGTCCTACGAGCAGTACTTC. Its translation is CASSLAGGSYEQYF.

The CDR3: CATSTHRDYGYTF. The CDR3 DNA reads TGTGCCACTTCCACACACCGTGACTATGGCTACACCTTC. This rearrangement joins TRBV2 to TRBJ1-2, with D hard to call. This CDR3 spans 13 amino acids. From germline, CDR1 is SNHLY and CDR2 FYNNEI. V was clipped by 10 bases and J by 3 bases, with 15 bases between them.

The chain has TRBV19 and TRBJ2-7; possibly TRBD1 for D (6 bases). The V end lost 5 bases, the J end lost 3 bases, and 11 bases lay between the germline ends. This CDR3 is built from 13 residues. The germline V gene has CDR1 LNHDA and CDR2 SQIVND (reference sequence). The CDR3 DNA reads TGTGCCAGTAGTCAACAACAGGGCTACGAGCAGTACTTC. Translating gives CASSQQQGYEQYF.

J is TRBJ1-2 and V is TRBV7-9, with D possibly TRBD1 on 6 matching bases. Germline V gene data show CDR1 as SEHNR and CDR2 as FQNEAQ (reference sequence). This CDR3 has 13 residues. The germline V and J ends were trimmed by 2 bases and 6 bases, with 10 bases remaining between them. The CDR3 here is CASSLLAGDGYTF. CDR3 coding DNA: TGTGCCAGCAGCTTATTGGCAGGGGATGGCTACACCTTC.

The chain has TRBV5-1 and TRBJ2-1; D not resolved. The CDR3 consists of 14 residues. Germline assignment: CDR1 SGHRS and CDR2 YFSETQ. V shed 6 bases and J shed 11 bases, with 21 bases lying between them. The CDR3 region is CASKSGQAGEKQFF. CDR3 bases: TGCGCCAGCAAATCTGGCCAGGCTGGCGAGAAGCAGTTCTTC.

The gene calls are TRBV5-1 and TRBJ2-2; 8 bases line up with TRBD2. V gave up 3 bases and J gave up 4 bases; unmatched junction bases: 8. CDR3 length: 16 residues. Germline-derived CDR1 and CDR2 are SGHRS and YFSETQ. The CDR3 DNA sequence: TGCGCCAGCAGCTGGGCGGGAGGACCCAGCACCGGGGAGCTGTTTTTT. Translation: CASSWAGGPSTGELFF.

V is TRBV5-1 and J is TRBJ1-1, with D maybe TRBD1 (5 bases). Between the trimmed V and J ends, which lost 6 bases and 1 base, there was a span of 13 bases. In germline, CDR1 is SGHRS, CDR2 YFSETQ. The CDR3 covers 14 residues. CDR3 nucleotide sequence: TGCGCCAGCACCGGACACCCTACGAACACTGAAGCTTTCTTT. This codes for CASTGHPTNTEAFF. The full variable domain, completed using reference TRBV5-1 and TRBJ1-1, is KAGVTQTPRYLIKTRGQQVTLSCSPISGHRSVSWYQQTPGQGLQFLFEYFSETQRNKGNFPGRFSGRQFSNSRSEMNVSTLELGDSALYLCASTGHPTNTEAFFGQGTRLTVV.

The chain recombines TRBV9 with TRBJ1-2; possible D gene TRBD1, 5 bases. CDR1 SGDLS and CDR2 YYNGEE come from the germline V gene. This CDR3 contains 17 residues. Trimming removed 0 bases from V and 4 bases from J, with 19 bases in between. As DNA, the CDR3 is TGTGCCAGCAGCGTAGTTAGGGGTGTACCGCCACCCTATGGCTACACCTTC. As protein: CASSVVRGVPPPYGYTF.

A note on this clone: Other DNA sequences in this sample translate to the same CDR3. The chain carries TRBV29-1 and TRBJ2-7, with 10 bases fitting TRBD1. Germline V CDR1 and CDR2: SQVTM, ANQGSEA. CDR3 size: 13 residues. Trimming took 6 bases from V and 1 from J; bases not matched to a gene: 3. CDR3: CSVGDRGSYEQYF. CDR3 nucleotides: TGCAGCGTGGGGGACAGGGGTTCCTACGAGCAGTACTTC.

This clone was counted many times. The chain is built from TRBV9 and TRBJ2-1; TRBD2 matches 9 bases. This CDR3 comprises 17 residues. Per the germline V gene, CDR1 is SGDLS and CDR2 is YYNGEE. V lost 1 base, J lost 4 bases, and 9 bases stayed unmatched. CDR3 nucleotide sequence: TGTGCCAGCAGCGTACGGAGTAGCGGGAGTGGTTACAATGAGCAGTTCTTC. As protein: CASSVRSSGSGYNEQFF.

In regard to this clone: Other DNA sequences within the sample encode an identical CDR3. The J gene is TRBJ1-1, the V gene TRBV27; maybe TRBD1 (5 bases). CDR1 and CDR2 (germline): MNHEY, SMNVEV (reference sequence). Trimming took off 6 bases at V and 2 bases at J, with 7 bases between the two ends. The CDR3 covers 12 residues. CDR3 sequence: CASRTANTEAFF. The CDR3 bases are TGTGCCAGCAGGACAGCTAACACTGAAGCTTTCTTT.

The chain carries TRBV7-2 and TRBJ2-2, with TRBD2 matching over 9 bases. J was trimmed by 4 bases and V by 10 bases; bases with no gene match: 7. The CDR3 spans 14 residues. Germline V lookup: CDR1 SGHTA, CDR2 FQGNSA. CDR3 coding DNA: TGTGCCACGGGACTAGCCGCCGCCACCGGGGAGCTGTTTTTT. Translating it yields CATGLAAATGELFF.

The chain links TRBV5-1 to TRBJ2-7, with D perhaps matching TRBD2 (5 bases). The CDR3 length is 14 residues. Looked up from germline, CDR1 is SGHRS and CDR2 is YFSETQ. Trimming pared 3 bases from V and 3 bases from J, leaving 13 bases between. CDR3 coding DNA: TGCGCCAGCAGCTCGACTACCAAGGGCTACGAGCAGTACTTC. Translating it yields CASSSTTKGYEQYF.

This chain uses TRBV7-9 with TRBJ2-1, with 10 bases aligning to TRBD2. The CDR3 sequence is 15 residues long. Germline assignment: CDR1 SEHNR and CDR2 FQNEAQ (reference sequence). With V trimmed by 6 bases and J by 7 bases, 9 bases remained unmatched. The CDR3 bases are TGTGCCAGCAGGGACGGGACTAGCGTGGGTAATGAGCAGTTCTTC. Translating it yields CASRDGTSVGNEQFF.

The chain recombines TRBV6-4 with TRBJ2-5, with D possibly TRBD1 on 6 matching bases. CDR1 MRHNA and CDR2 SNTAGT come from the germline V gene. V was pared by 8 bases and J by 5 bases, with 18 bases between. The CDR3 sequence is 14 residues long. This CDR3 is CASSPPDSWETQYF. CDR3 sequence (DNA): TGTGCCAGCTCGCCCCCGGACAGTTGGGAGACCCAGTACTTC.

This sequence joins TRBV4-1 and TRBJ2-5, with a tentative D call TRBD1 (5 bases). Trimming took off 4 bases at V and 2 bases at J, with 11 bases between the two ends. From germline, CDR1 is MGHRA and CDR2 YSYEKL. This CDR3 region has 14 residues. CDR3 sequence: CASSRLGAQETQYF. CDR3 nucleotides: TGCGCCAGCAGCCGCCTAGGGGCGCAAGAGACCCAGTACTTC.

This clone was seen a handful of times. The rearrangement uses TRBV18 and TRBJ1-2; TRBD1 agrees at 8 bases. Germline V CDR1 and CDR2: KGHSH, LQKENI. Trimming took 3 bases from V and 7 from J; bases not matched to a gene: 10. CDR3 size: 15 residues. The CDR3 spells CASSPRGQGAVGYTF. CDR3 DNA sequence: TGTGCCAGCTCACCCCGGGGCCAGGGGGCGGTTGGCTACACCTTC.

The chain has TRBV5-1 and TRBJ2-5; the match to TRBD1 covers 9 bases. The CDR3 is made up of 14 amino acids. Germline CDR1 SGHRS, CDR2 YFSETQ. V was pared by 2 bases and J by 5 bases, with 4 bases of the junction left unmatched. This chain's CDR3 is CASSLSGTGETQYF. CDR3 nucleotides: TGCGCCAGCAGCTTAAGCGGGACAGGGGAGACCCAGTACTTC.

This chain joins TRBV7-9 and TRBJ2-5, with unresolved D. V dropped 1 base and J dropped 6 bases, with 12 bases sitting between them. Germline assignment: CDR1 SEHNR and CDR2 FQNEAQ (reference sequence). The CDR3 consists of 14 residues. The CDR3 is CASSLDSVTKTQYF. The CDR3 DNA sequence: TGTGCCAGCAGCTTAGATTCAGTAACAAAGACCCAGTACTTC.

In this sample, this clone turned up once. J is TRBJ2-7 and V is TRBV9; 10 positions agree with TRBD2. There are 14 residues in the CDR3. CDR1 and CDR2 (germline): SGDLS, YYNGEE. The J segment lost 5 bases and the V segment lost 2 bases, leaving 4 bases of the junction unmatched. The CDR3 sequence is CASSVSLAGDEQYF. In nucleotides, the CDR3 is TGTGCCAGCAGCGTCTCGCTAGCGGGAGACGAGCAGTACTTC.

This clone has a handful of counts. This chain links TRBV28 with TRBJ2-2, with TRBD2 identical over 8 bases. Germline loops: CDR1 MDHEN, CDR2 SYDVKM. This CDR3 has 15 amino acids. The junction had 6 bases not matched to a gene; V was cut back by 5 bases and J by 4 bases. The CDR3 DNA reads as TGTGCCAGCAGTCCCTATAGCGGGATCACCGGGGAGCTGTTTTTT. Residues: CASSPYSGITGELFF.